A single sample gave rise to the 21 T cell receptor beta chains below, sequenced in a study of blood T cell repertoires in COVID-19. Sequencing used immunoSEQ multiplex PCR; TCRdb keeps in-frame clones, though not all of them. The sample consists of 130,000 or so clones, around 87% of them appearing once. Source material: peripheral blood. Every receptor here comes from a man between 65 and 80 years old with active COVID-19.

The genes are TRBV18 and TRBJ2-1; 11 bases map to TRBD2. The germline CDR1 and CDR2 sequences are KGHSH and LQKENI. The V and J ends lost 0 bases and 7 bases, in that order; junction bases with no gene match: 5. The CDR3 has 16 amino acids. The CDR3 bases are TGTGCCAGCTCACCACCTCTAGCGGGAGGATTGAATGAGCAGTTCTTC. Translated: CASSPPLAGGLNEQFF.

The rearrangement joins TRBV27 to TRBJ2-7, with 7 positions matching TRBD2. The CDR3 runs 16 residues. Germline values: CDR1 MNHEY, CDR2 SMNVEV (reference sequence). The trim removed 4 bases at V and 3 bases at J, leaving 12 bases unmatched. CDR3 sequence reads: CASSSRAGLGNYEQYF. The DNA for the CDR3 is TGTGCCAGCAGTTCACGGGCCGGACTAGGCAACTACGAGCAGTACTTC.

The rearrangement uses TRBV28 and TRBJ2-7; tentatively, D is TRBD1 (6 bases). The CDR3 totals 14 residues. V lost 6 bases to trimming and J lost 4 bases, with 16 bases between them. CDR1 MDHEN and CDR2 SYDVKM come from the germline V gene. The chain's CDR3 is CASREQGRAYEQYF. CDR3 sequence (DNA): TGTGCCAGCAGAGAACAGGGACGAGCATACGAGCAGTACTTC.

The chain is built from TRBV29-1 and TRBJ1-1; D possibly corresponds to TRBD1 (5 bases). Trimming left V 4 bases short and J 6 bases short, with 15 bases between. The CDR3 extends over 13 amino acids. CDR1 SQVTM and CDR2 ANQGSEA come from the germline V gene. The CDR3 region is CSVAIVGGAEAFF. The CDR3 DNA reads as TGCAGCGTTGCCATAGTTGGGGGGGCTGAAGCTTTCTTT.

The CDR3 DNA follows: TGTGCCAGCGGGACTAGCGGGTTCAATGAGCAGTTCTTC. As protein: CASGTSGFNEQFF. The V gene is TRBV19, the J gene TRBJ2-1; 12 positions match TRBD2. CDR3 length: 13 amino acids. Germline V CDR1 and CDR2: LNHDA, SQIVND (reference sequence). Trimming cost V 9 bases and J 6 bases; bases outside gene matches: 3.

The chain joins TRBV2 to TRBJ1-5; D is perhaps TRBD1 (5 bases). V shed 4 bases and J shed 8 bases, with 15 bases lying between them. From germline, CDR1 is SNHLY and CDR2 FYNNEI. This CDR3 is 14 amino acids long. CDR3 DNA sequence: TGTGCCAGCAGTGTAGGGCAGGGAGGGAAGCCCCAGCATTTT. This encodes CASSVGQGGKPQHF.

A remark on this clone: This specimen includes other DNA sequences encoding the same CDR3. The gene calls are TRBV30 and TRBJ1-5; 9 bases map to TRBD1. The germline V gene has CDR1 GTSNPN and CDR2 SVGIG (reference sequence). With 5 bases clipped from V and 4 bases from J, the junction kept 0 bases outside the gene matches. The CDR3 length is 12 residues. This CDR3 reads CAWGQGNQPQHF. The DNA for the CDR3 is TGTGCCTGGGGACAGGGGAATCAGCCCCAGCATTTT.

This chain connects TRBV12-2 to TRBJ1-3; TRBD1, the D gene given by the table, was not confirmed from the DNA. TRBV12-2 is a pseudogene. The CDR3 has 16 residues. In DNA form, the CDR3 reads TGTGCAAGTCGCCCCGACCCTCAGGGTAGAGGAAACACCATATATTTT. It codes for CASRPDPQGRGNTIYF.

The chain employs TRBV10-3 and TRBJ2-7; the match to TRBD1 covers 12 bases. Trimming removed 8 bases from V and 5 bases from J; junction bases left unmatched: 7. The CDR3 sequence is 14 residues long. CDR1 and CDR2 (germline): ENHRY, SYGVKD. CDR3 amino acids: CAIRGGTGGDEQYF. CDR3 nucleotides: TGTGCCATCCGGGGAGGGACAGGGGGCGACGAGCAGTACTTC.

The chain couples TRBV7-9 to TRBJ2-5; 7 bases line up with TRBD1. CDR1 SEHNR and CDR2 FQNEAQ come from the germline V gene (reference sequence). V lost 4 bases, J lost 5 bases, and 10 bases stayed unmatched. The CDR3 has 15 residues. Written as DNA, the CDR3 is TGTGCCAGCAGCTCGTTCCTAACAGGGGCCGAGACCCAGTACTTC. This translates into CASSSFLTGAETQYF.

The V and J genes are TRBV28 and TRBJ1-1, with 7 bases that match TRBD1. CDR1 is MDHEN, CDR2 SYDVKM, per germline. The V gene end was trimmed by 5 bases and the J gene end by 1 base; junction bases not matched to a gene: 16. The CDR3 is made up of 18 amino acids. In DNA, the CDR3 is TGTGCCAGCAGTCTGTCGACAGGGAACGGCCTCGAGAACACTGAAGCTTTCTTT. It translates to CASSLSTGNGLENTEAFF.

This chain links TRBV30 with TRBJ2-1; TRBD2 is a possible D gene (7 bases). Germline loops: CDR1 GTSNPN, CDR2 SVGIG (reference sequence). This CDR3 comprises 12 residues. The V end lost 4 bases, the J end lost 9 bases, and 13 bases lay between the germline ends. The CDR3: CAWTGGHLEQFF. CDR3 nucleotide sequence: TGTGCCTGGACCGGGGGGCACCTTGAGCAGTTCTTC.

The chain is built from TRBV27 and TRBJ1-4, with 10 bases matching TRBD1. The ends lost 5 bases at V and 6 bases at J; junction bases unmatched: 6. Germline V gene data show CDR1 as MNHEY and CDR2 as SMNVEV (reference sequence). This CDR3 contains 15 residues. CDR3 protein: CASSPRTGGDEKLFF. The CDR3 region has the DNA TGTGCCAGCAGTCCGCGGACAGGGGGAGATGAAAAACTGTTTTTT.

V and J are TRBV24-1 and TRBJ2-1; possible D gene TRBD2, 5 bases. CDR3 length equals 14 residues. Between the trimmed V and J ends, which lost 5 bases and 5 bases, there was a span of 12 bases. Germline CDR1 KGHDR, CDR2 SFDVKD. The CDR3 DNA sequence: TGTGCCACCAGTGTGGCGGGCAGCAACAATGAGCAGTTCTTC. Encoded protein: CATSVAGSNNEQFF.

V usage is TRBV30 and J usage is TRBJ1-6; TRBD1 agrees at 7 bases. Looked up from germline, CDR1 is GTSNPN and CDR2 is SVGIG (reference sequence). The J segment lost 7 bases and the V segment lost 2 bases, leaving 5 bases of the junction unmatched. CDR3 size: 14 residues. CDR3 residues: CAWSTGGGNSPLHF. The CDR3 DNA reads TGTGCCTGGAGTACCGGAGGGGGCAATTCACCCCTCCACTTT.

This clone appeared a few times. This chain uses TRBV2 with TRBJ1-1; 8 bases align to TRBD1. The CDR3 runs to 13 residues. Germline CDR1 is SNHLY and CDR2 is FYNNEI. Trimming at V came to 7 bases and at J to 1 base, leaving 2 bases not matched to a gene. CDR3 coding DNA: TGTGCCAGCAAAGGGACAGGGAACACTGAAGCTTTCTTT. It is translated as CASKGTGNTEAFF. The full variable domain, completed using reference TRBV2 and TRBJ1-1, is EPEVTQTPSHQVTQMGQEVILRCVPISNHLYFYWYRQILGQKVEFLVSFYNNEISEKSEIFDDQFSVERPDGSNFTLKIRSTKLEDSAMYFCASKGTGNTEAFFGQGTRLTVV.

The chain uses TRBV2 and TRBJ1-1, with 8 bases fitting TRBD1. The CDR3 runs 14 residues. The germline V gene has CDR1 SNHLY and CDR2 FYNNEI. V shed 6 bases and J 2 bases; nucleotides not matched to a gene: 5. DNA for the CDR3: TGTGCCAGCAGCCCGGGACAGGTAAACACTGAAGCTTTCTTT. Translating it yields CASSPGQVNTEAFF.

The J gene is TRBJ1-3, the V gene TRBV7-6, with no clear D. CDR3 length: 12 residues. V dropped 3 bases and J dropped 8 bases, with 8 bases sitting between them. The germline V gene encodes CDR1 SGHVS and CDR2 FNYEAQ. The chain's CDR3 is CASSFLRDTIYF. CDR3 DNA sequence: TGTGCCAGCAGCTTCCTTCGTGACACCATATATTTT. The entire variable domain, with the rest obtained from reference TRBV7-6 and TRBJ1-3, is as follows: GAGVSQSPRYKVTKRGQDVALRCDPISGHVSLYWYRQALGQGPEFLTYFNYEAQQDKSGLPNDRFSAERPEGSISTLTIQRTEQRDSAMYRCASSFLRDTIYFGEGSWLTVV.

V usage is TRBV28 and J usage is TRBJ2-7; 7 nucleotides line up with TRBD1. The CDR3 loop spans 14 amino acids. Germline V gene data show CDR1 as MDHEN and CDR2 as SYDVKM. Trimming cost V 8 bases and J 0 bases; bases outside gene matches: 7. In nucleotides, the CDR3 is TGTGCCAGCGGAAATAGACAGGGCTCCTACGAGCAGTACTTC. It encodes CASGNRQGSYEQYF.

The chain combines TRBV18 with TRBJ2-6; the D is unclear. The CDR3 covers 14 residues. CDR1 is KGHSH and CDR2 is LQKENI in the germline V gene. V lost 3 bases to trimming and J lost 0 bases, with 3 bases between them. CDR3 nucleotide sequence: TGTGCCAGCTCACCCTCCTCTGGGGCCAACGTCCTGACTTTC. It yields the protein CASSPSSGANVLTF.

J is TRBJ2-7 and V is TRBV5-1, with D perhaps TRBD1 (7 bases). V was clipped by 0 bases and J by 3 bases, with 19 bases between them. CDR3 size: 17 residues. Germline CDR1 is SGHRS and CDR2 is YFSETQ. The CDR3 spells CASSLGQGSAGYYEQYF. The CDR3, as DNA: TGCGCCAGCAGCTTGGGACAGGGATCGGCGGGATACTACGAGCAGTACTTC.